This T cell receptor beta chain was documented in a study of blood T cell repertoires in COVID-19 (dated by TCRdb to about 2020). Broadly, across the study: Samples covering the acute and convalescent phases of COVID-19 were provided by collaborators in the United States, Italy and Spain. The prospective study material was composed of cDNA or gDNA derived from T cells, B-cell-depleted T cells, or PBMCs. Deeply sampled blood TCRbeta repertoires from subjects exposed to, actively infected with, or recovered from COVID-19 were included in the dataset. The repertoires were released in a freely available public database meant as a resource for research on the immune response to SARS-CoV-2. The samples were drawn from two sources: the first 160 participants of the ongoing ImmuneRACE study, and 1,000 to 1,500 subjects contributed by 6 global collaborators. Sample metadata almost always included a de-identified subject ID, COVID-19 status, age in years and sex. Where available, HLA class I and class II types were taken from metadata supplied by the sample provider and were not determined by assay-based typing.

Taken from the germline V gene, the CDR1 and CDR2 loops are SGDLS and YYNGEE. The germline V end is reduced by 3 bases and the J end by 2 bases; junction bases left unmatched: 13. Measured from the cysteine to the phenylalanine, the CDR3 is 17 residues long. Of the read, only the CDR3 DNA is kept; its 51 bases are in frame from base 1. The investigation overall reported the following: Clinical and demographic metadata were provided uncurated, with the amount varying by source and participant.

Whole blood was collected in K2EDTA tubes by collaborating institutions according to the institutions' own protocols. For TCRbeta analysis, collaborator samples were shipped as frozen whole blood, as isolated PBMCs, or as DNA extracted from either sample type. Points on this clone: What this receptor recognizes is not known. The input lacks base qualities; no much larger clone sits a single base away.

TCRbeta CDR3 regions were amplified from genomic DNA by means of the immunoSEQ Assay, a bias-controlled multiplex PCR. For the original study's pipeline: Nucleated cell counts per sample were estimated from amplification of reference gene primers within the assay. To quantify the absolute abundance of each unique TCRbeta CDR3 rearrangement, sequence reads were collapsed and filtered. For each sample, productive Simpson clonality was calculated by taking the square root of Simpson's diversity index across productive rearrangements. Held by TCRdb, this immuneACCESS table contains in-frame sequences only and omits some clones. Under half of the omission traces to an unresolved V gene where checked; the cause of the rest is unknown. V and J calls and clone size are those listed in that table; D and trimming were worked out from the DNA. This sample lists tens of thousands of clones; roughly 90% were detected once. Of the sample, over 6.5% is held by the ten largest clones.

The sequence is built from TRBV9 and TRBJ2-7; TRBD2 lines up with 8 middle nucleotides. The sample consisted of peripheral blood. This clonotype was sampled from a man aged 60-69 years with active COVID-19. The CDR3 loop reads CASSATPTSGITYEQYF. The sequenced DNA is TGTGCCAGCAGCGCAACACCTACTAGCGGAATTACCTACGAGCAGTACTTC.